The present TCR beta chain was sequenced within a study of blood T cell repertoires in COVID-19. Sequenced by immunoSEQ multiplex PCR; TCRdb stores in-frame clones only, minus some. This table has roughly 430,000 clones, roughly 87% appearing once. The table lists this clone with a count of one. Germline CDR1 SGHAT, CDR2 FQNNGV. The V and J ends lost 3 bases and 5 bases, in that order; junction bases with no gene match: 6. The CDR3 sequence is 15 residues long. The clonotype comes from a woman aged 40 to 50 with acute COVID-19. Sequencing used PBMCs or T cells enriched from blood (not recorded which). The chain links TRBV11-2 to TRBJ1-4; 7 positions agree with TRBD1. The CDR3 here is CASSFGQGGNEKLFF. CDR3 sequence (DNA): TGTGCCAGCAGCTTTGGGCAGGGGGGAAATGAAAAACTGTTTTTT.